This T cell receptor beta chain was captured in a study of monozygotic twins with inflammatory bowel disease. Whole-study results and caveats: Repertoire similarity did not separate concordant from discordant twins, possibly from limited power.

No DNA is given; TCRdb re-called the 5' RACE reads and lists each CDR3 protein once. The table lists approximately 400,000 distinct CDR3 sequences. Germline V gene sequence: CDR1 MGHDK, CDR2 SYGVNS. This CDR3 comprises 16 residues. A remark on this clonotype: The antigen is undetermined.

Sequencing was performed on blood. The TCR originated in a human donor with ulcerative colitis or Crohn's disease, or a healthy co-twin of an affected twin (not recorded which). This sequence joins TRBV25-1 and TRBJ2-1; TCRdb's assignment of TRBD1 cannot be checked, as there is no DNA. The CDR3 is CASSELQQAGGNEQFF.